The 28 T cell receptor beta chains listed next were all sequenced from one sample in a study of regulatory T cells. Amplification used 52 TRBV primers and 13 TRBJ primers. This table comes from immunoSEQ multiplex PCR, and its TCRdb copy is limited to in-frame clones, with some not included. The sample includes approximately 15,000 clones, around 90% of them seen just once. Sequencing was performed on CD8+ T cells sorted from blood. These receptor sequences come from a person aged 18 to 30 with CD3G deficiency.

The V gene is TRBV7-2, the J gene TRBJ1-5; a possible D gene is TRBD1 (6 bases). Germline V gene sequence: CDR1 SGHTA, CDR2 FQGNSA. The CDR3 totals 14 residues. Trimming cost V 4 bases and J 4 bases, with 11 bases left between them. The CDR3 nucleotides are TGTGCCAGCAGCTCCGGACAGAGGAATCAGCCCCAGCATTTT. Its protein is CASSSGQRNQPQHF. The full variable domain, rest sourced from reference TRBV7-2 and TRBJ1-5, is GAGVSQSPSNKVTEKGKDVELRCDPISGHTALYWYRQSLGQGLEFLIYFQGNSAPDKSGLPSDRFSAERTGGSVSTLTIQRTQQEDSAVYLCASSSGQRNQPQHFGDGTRLSIL.

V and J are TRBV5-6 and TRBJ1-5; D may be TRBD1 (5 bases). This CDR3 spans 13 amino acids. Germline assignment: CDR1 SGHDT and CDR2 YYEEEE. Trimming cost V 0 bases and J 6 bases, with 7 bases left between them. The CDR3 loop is CASSLGGSQPQHF. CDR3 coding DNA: TGTGCCAGCAGCTTGGGGGGCTCTCAGCCCCAGCATTTT.

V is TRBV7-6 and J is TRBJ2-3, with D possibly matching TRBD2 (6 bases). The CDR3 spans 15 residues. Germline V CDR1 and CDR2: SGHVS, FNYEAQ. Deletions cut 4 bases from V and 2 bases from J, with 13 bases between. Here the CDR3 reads CASSSERVDTDTQYF. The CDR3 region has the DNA TGTGCCAGCAGCTCGGAGCGGGTGGACACAGATACGCAGTATTTT.

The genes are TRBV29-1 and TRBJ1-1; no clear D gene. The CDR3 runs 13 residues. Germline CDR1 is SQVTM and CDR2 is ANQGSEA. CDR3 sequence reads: CSYQGGYASEAFF. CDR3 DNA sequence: TGCAGTTACCAAGGCGGGTACGCCTCGGAAGCTTTCTTT. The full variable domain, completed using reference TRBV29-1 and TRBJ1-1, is SAVISQKPSRDICQRGTSLTIQCQVDSQVTMMFWYRQQPGQSLTLIATANQGSEATYESGFVIDKFPISRPNLTFSTLTVSNMSPEDSSIYLCSYQGGYASEAFFGQGTRLTVV.

Here the CDR3 reads CASSQDWGEKLFF. In DNA, the CDR3 is TGCGCCAGCAGCCAAGACTGGGGAGAAAAACTGTTTTTT. This sequence joins TRBV4-3 and TRBJ1-4; D uncertain. The CDR3 has 13 residues. Trimming took off 0 bases at V and 8 bases at J, with 7 bases between the two ends. Germline V gene lookup returns CDR1 LGHNA and CDR2 YSLEER.

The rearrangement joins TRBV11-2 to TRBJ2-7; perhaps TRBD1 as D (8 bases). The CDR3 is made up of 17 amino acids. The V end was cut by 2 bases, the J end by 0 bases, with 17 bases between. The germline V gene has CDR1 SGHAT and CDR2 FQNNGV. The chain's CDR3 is CASSLNRGGPGSYEQYF. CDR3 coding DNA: TGTGCCAGCAGCTTAAACAGGGGGGGCCCCGGCTCCTACGAGCAGTACTTC.

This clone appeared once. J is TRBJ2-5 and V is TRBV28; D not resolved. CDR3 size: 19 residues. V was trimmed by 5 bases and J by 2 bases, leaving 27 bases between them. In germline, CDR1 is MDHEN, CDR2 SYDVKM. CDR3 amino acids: CASSPHPLHGPHVQETQYF. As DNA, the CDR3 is TGTGCCAGCAGTCCTCACCCACTCCACGGGCCCCACGTTCAAGAGACCCAGTACTTC.

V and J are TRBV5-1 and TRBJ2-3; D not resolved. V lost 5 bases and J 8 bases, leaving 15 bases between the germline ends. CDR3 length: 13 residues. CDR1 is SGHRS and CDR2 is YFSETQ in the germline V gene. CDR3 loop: CASRGYQRATQYF. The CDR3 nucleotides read TGCGCCAGCAGGGGATACCAGCGAGCTACGCAGTATTTT. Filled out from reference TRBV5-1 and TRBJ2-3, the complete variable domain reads KAGVTQTPRYLIKTRGQQVTLSCSPISGHRSVSWYQQTPGQGLQFLFEYFSETQRNKGNFPGRFSGRQFSNSRSEMNVSTLELGDSALYLCASRGYQRATQYFGPGTRLTVL.

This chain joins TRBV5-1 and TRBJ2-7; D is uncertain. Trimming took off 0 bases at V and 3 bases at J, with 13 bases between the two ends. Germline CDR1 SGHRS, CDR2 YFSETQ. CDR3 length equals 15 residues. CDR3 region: CASSLGLQLSYEQYF. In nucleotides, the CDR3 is TGCGCCAGCAGCTTGGGTTTGCAGTTAAGCTACGAGCAGTACTTC. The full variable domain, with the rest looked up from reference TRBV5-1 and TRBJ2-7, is KAGVTQTPRYLIKTRGQQVTLSCSPISGHRSVSWYQQTPGQGLQFLFEYFSETQRNKGNFPGRFSGRQFSNSRSEMNVSTLELGDSALYLCASSLGLQLSYEQYFGPGTRLTVT.

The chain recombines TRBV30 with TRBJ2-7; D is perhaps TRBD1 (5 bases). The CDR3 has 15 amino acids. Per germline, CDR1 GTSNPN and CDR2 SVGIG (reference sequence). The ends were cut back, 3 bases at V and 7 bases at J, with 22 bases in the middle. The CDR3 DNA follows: TGTGCCTGGAGCATACCCAGGGTCAGGGTCAGGGAGCAGTACTTC. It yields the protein CAWSIPRVRVREQYF.

CDR3 sequence: CASSLSEGTGELFF. The CDR3 nucleotides read TGTGCCAGCAGTTTATCAGAAGGAACCGGGGAGCTGTTTTTT. The V call is TRBV27, the J call TRBJ2-2; no definite D call. Germline CDR1 MNHEY, CDR2 SMNVEV (reference sequence). This CDR3 region has 14 residues. The V end lost 0 bases, the J end lost 5 bases, and 7 bases lay between the germline ends.

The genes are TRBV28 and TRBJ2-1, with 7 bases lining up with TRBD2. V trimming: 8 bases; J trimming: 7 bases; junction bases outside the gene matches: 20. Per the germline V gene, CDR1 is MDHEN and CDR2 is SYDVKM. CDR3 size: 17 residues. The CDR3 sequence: CASFPGHWRERSNEQFF. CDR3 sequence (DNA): TGTGCCAGCTTTCCAGGCCACTGGCGGGAGAGATCTAATGAGCAGTTCTTC.

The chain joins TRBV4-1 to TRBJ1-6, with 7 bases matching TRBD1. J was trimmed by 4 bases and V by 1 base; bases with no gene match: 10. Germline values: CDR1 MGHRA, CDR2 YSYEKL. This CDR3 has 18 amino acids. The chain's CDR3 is CASSQGQGPGWYNSPLHF. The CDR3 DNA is TGCGCCAGCAGCCAAGGACAGGGCCCGGGGTGGTATAATTCACCCCTCCACTTT.

The CDR3 spells CASSPGPTYEQYF. The CDR3 DNA sequence: TGCGCCAGCAGCCCCGGGCCAACCTACGAGCAGTACTTC. This chain links TRBV10-1 with TRBJ2-7; D remains unclear. From germline, CDR1 is WNHNN and CDR2 SYGVQD (reference sequence). The CDR3 is 13 amino acids. The germline V and J ends were trimmed by 6 bases and 2 bases, with 11 bases remaining between them.

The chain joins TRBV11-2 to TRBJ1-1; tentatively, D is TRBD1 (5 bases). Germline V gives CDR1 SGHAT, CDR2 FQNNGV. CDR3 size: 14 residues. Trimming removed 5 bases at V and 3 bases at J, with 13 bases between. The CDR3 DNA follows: TGTGCCAGCAGCCCGTCGATGGGGGACACTGAAGCTTTCTTT. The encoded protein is CASSPSMGDTEAFF.

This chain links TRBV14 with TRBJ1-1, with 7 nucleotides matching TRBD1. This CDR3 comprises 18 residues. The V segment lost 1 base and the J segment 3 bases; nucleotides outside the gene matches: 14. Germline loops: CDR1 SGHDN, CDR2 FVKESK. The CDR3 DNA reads TGTGCCAGCAGCCAAGCGGTCATGACAGGGATGTCGGACACTGAAGCTTTCTTT. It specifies CASSQAVMTGMSDTEAFF.

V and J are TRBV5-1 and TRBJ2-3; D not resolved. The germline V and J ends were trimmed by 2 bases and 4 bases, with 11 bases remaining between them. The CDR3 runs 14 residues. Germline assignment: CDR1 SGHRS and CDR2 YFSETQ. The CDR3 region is CASSFLVVSDTQYF. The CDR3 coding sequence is TGCGCCAGCAGCTTTCTAGTGGTCTCAGATACGCAGTATTTT.

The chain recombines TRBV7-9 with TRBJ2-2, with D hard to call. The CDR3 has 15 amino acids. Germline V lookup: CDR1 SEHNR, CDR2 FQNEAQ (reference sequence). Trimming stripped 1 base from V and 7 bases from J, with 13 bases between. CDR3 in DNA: TGTGCCAGCAGCTTAGTGGACCCCCACGGCGGGGAGCTGTTTTTT. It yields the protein CASSLVDPHGGELFF.

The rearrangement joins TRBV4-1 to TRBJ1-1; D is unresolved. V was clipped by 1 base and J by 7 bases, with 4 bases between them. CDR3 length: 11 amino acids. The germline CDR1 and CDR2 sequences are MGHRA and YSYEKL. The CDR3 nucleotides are TGCGCCAGCAGCCAAGGAAATGAAGCTTTCTTT. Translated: CASSQGNEAFF.

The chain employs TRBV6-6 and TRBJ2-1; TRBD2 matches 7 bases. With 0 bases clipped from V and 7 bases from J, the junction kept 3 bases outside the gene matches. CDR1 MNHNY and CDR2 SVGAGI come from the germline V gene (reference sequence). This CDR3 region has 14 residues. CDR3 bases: TGTGCCAGCAGTTACTCGGGGGAGGGTAATGAGCAGTTCTTC. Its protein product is CASSYSGEGNEQFF.

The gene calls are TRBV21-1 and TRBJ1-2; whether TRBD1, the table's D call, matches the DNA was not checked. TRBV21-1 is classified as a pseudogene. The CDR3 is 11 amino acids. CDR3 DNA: TGTGCCAGCAGTAAGAACACTGGCTACACCTTC. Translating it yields CASSKNTGYTF.

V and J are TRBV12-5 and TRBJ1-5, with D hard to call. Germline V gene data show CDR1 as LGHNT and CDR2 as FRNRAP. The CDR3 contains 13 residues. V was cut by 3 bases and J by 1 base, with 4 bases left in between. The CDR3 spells CASGFLSNQPQHF. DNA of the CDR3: TGTGCTAGTGGTTTTTTGAGCAATCAGCCCCAGCATTTT.

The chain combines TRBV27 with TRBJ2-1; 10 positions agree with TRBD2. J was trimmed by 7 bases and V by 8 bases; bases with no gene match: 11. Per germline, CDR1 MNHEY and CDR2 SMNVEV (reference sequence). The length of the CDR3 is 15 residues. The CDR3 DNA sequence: TGTGCCAGCGCGGTGGCTAGCGGGAGTCGGAATGAGCAGTTCTTC. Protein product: CASAVASGSRNEQFF.

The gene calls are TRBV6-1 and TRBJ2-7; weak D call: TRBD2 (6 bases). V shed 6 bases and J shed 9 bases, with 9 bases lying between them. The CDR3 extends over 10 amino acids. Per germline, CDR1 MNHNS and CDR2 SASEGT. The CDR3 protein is CASSLGGQYF. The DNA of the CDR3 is TGTGCCAGCAGCCTGGGAGGGCAGTACTTC.

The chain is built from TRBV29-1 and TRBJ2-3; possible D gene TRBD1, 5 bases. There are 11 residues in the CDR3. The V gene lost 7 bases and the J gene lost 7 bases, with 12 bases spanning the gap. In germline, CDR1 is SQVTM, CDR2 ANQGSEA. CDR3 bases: TGCAGCGCTGGGGCCTACAATACGCAGTATTTT. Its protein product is CSAGAYNTQYF.

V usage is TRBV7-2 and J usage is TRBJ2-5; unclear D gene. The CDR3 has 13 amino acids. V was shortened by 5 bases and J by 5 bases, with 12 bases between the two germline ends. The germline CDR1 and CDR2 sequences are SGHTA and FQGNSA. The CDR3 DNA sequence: TGTGCCAGCAGCCGGCCCCCCGGGGAGACCCAGTACTTC. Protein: CASSRPPGETQYF.

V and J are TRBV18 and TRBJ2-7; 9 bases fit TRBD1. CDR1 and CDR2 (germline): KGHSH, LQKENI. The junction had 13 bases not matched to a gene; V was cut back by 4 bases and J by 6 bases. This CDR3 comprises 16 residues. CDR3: CASSQPPGQGIGEQYF. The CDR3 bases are TGTGCCAGCTCACAACCGCCGGGACAGGGAATCGGCGAGCAGTACTTC.

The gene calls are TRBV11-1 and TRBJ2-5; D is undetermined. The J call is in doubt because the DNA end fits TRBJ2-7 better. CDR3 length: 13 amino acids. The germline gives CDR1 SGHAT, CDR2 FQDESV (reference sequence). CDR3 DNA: TGTGCCAGCAGCTTAGAATCCCCCTACGAGCAGTACTTC. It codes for CASSLESPYEQYF.